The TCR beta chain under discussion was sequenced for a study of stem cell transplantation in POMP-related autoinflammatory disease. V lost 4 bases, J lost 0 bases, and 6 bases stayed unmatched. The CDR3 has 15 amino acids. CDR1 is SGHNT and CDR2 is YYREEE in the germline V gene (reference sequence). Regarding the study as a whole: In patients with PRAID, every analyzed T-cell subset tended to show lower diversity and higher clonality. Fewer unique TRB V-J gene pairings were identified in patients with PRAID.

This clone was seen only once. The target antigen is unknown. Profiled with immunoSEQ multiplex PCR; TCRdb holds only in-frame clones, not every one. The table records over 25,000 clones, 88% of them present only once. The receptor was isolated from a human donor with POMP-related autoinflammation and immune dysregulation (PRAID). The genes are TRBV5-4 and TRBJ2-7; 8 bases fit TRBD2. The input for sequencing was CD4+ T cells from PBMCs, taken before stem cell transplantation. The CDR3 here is CASSPPGTSSYEQYF. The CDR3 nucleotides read TGTGCCAGCAGCCCACCGGGGACTAGCTCCTACGAGCAGTACTTC.